The clone carrying this TCR beta chain was seen more than once but under ten times. The antigen remains undetermined. Primers included in the PCR were 60 Vbeta and 13 Jbeta primers. Profiled with immunoSEQ multiplex PCR; TCRdb holds only in-frame clones, not every one. The repertoire includes some 240,000 clones, almost 80% of them detected once, and around 3.9% sits in the top ten. Healthy bone marrow donors formed the donor group. The sample comes from a study of cytomegalovirus exposure and HLA in healthy donors. The CDR3 is made up of 15 amino acids. CDR1 is SGHRS, CDR2 YFSETQ, per germline. V lost 0 bases to trimming and J lost 7 bases; unmatched junction nucleotides: 5. Study-wide findings and caveats: In a later analysis, productive TCRs from donors in an Asian-associated ancestry cluster reportedly carried fewer N-insertions than the cohort mean.

The source material was PBMCs. V is TRBV5-1 and J is TRBJ1-1; 11 bases map to TRBD1. This receptor was obtained from a male donor in good health and CMV-seronegative. This chain's CDR3 is CASSLGTGGRSEAFF. For the CDR3, the DNA is TGCGCCAGCAGCTTGGGGACAGGGGGCCGTAGTGAAGCTTTCTTT.